The 13 T cell receptor beta chains presented below share a single source sample, sequenced in a study of T-cell reconstitution after alpha-beta-depleted transplantation in children. Unique molecular identifiers were incorporated during preparation of the TCRbeta library. MiXCR was run by TCRdb on the PCR reads, yielding one entry per CDR3 protein. The sample contains about 490,000 distinct CDR3 sequences, about 11% of which appear only once. Sequencing used PBMCs, obtained before TCRalphabeta/CD19-depleted stem cell transplant. Receptors originate from a child aged 2 to 10 with inherited bone marrow failure, due to receive a stem cell transplant.

To note about this clonotype: This may be a read error: a much more frequent sequence differs by one nucleotide. This chain joins TRBV4-3 and TRBJ2-2, with 7 bases matching TRBD1. There are 16 residues in the CDR3. Germline-derived CDR1 and CDR2 are LGHNA and YSLEER. This CDR3 reads CASSRYTGTVTRELFF. In DNA form, the CDR3 reads TGCGCCAGCAGCCGCTATACCGGGACAGTCACCCGGGAGCTGTTTTTT.

This clonotype was recorded many times. DNA for the CDR3: TGTGCCAGCAGCTTTATGGGGGCCAGGAATGAGCAGTTCTTC. Protein product: CASSFMGARNEQFF. The chain links TRBV7-9 to TRBJ2-1; D is possibly TRBD1 (6 bases). The CDR3 is made up of 14 amino acids. The V and J ends lost 3 bases and 7 bases respectively, with 13 bases between them. The germline CDR1 and CDR2 sequences are SEHNR and FQNEAQ (reference sequence). Full variable domain (outside the CDR3, taken from reference TRBV7-9 and TRBJ2-1): DTGVSQNPRHKITKRGQNVTFRCDPISEHNRLYWYRQTLGQGPEFLTYFQNEAQLEKSRLLSDRFSAERPKGSFSTLEIQRTEQGDSAMYLCASSFMGARNEQFFGPGTRLTVL.

This clonotype showed up just a few times. The chain recombines TRBV9 with TRBJ2-1, with TRBD2 identical over 10 bases. V dropped 4 bases and J dropped 8; count of bases not matched to a gene: 9. The CDR3 is 15 amino acids. Germline CDR1 is SGDLS and CDR2 is YYNGEE. CDR3 nucleotides: TGTGCCAGCAGCACCCCGGGACTAGCGATACATGAGCAGTTCTTC. Translated, it gives CASSTPGLAIHEQFF. Looking up the rest from reference TRBV9 and TRBJ2-1 gives the full variable domain: DSGVTQTPKHLITATGQRVTLRCSPRSGDLSVYWYQQSLDQGLQFLIQYYNGEERAKGNILERFSAQQFPDLHSELNLSSLELGDSALYFCASSTPGLAIHEQFFGPGTRLTVL.

In regard to this clonotype: A read error is possible here, since a much larger clone lies one base away. The chain joins TRBV9 to TRBJ2-2; unclear D gene. This CDR3 is built from 13 residues. Trimming removed 0 bases at V and 6 bases at J, with 6 bases between. The germline CDR1 and CDR2 sequences are SGDLS and YYNGEE. In nucleotides, the CDR3 is TGTGCCAGCAGCGTAGTGGCGGCCGGGGAGCTGTTTTTT. It is translated as CASSVVAAGELFF.

This clonotype was observed at least ten times. This chain uses TRBV12-3 or TRBV12-4 with TRBJ1-2; unclear D gene. The CDR3 covers 14 residues. The germline V and J ends were trimmed by 7 bases and 4 bases, with 16 bases remaining between them. The CDR3 DNA follows: TGTGCCAGCACCACCGGCGCAGGTCCCTATGGCTACACCTTC. As protein: CASTTGAGPYGYTF.

This clonotype was recorded only once. A single base separates this from a much larger clone, so it may be a read error. As the CDR3 is not closed by the conserved phenylalanine or tryptophan, this likely results from a read error. This sequence joins TRBV29-1 and TRBJ2-7; a weak D match, TRBD1 (6 bases). The germline gives CDR1 SQVTM, CDR2 ANQGSEA. The CDR3 runs to 13 residues. Trimming removed 6 bases from V and 0 bases from J, with 12 bases in between. The CDR3 loop reads CSVPTGTSYEQYS. CDR3 DNA sequence: TGCAGCGTACCGACAGGAACCTCCTACGAGCAGTACTCC.

The rearrangement uses TRBV29-1 and TRBJ2-7, with 8 bases matching TRBD1. Per germline, CDR1 SQVTM and CDR2 ANQGSEA. V was pared by 7 bases and J by 5 bases, with 13 bases of the junction left unmatched. The CDR3 sequence is 14 residues long. This CDR3 reads CSARAGTGHDEQYF. The CDR3 coding sequence is TGCAGCGCCCGAGCCGGGACAGGCCATGACGAGCAGTACTTC.

The chain is built from TRBV3-1 and TRBJ1-5; 7 bases align to TRBD1. The CDR3 sequence is 18 residues long. CDR1 and CDR2 (germline): LGHDT, YNNKEL (reference sequence). After removal of 1 base from V and 7 bases from J, the junction contained 16 bases not matched to a gene. The DNA for the CDR3 is TGTGCCAGCAGCCAAGTTGCCCCTGAATTCGACAGGGCCCAGCCCCAGCATTTT. Translated, it gives CASSQVAPEFDRAQPQHF.

In its sample, this clonotype was seen a few times. CDR3 in amino acids: CASSSPTKGTSGSYEQYF. The CDR3 DNA is TGCGCCAGCAGCAGTCCGACTAAGGGGACTAGCGGGAGCTACGAGCAGTACTTC. The chain uses TRBV5-1 and TRBJ2-7; TRBD2 matches at 14 bases. The germline CDR1 and CDR2 sequences are SGHRS and YFSETQ. The CDR3 sequence is 18 residues long. The V segment lost 4 bases and the J segment 3 bases; nucleotides outside the gene matches: 12. Using reference TRBV5-1 and TRBJ2-7 for the parts outside the CDR3, the full variable domain is KAGVTQTPRYLIKTRGQQVTLSCSPISGHRSVSWYQQTPGQGLQFLFEYFSETQRNKGNFPGRFSGRQFSNSRSEMNVSTLELGDSALYLCASSSPTKGTSGSYEQYFGPGTRLTVT.

The chain links TRBV2 to TRBJ2-1, with 11 bases matching TRBD2. Unmatched junction bases numbered 6, after V lost 5 bases and J lost 0 bases. Germline values: CDR1 SNHLY, CDR2 FYNNEI. CDR3 length: 17 residues. CDR3 region: CASSKTSGILSYNEQFF. The CDR3 DNA reads TGTGCCAGCAGTAAGACTAGCGGGATCCTCTCCTACAATGAGCAGTTCTTC.

V gene TRBV20-1 combines with J gene TRBJ2-3; 16 bases map to TRBD2. V lost 4 bases and J lost 4; bases outside the gene matches: 5. The germline CDR1 and CDR2 sequences are DFQATT and SNEGSKA (reference sequence). The CDR3 spans 16 residues. The CDR3 nucleotides are TGCAGTGCTAAAGGGACTAGCGGGAGGGAAGCAGATACGCAGTATTTT. Protein: CSAKGTSGREADTQYF.

This clonotype has just a few counts. The J gene is TRBJ2-7, the V gene TRBV7-9, with 11 bases fitting TRBD2. This CDR3 comprises 16 residues. CDR1 SEHNR and CDR2 FQNEAQ come from the germline V gene (reference sequence). V lost 0 bases and J lost 4; bases outside the gene matches: 5. In DNA form, the CDR3 reads TGTGCCAGCAGCTTAGCCCCAACTAGCGGGAGTTACGAGCAGTACTTC. Translated: CASSLAPTSGSYEQYF.

This clonotype was recorded many times. The chain uses TRBV15 and TRBJ2-5; D is uncertain. Germline values: CDR1 LNHNV, CDR2 YYDKDF (reference sequence). The CDR3 spans 15 residues. V lost 0 bases and J lost 1, with 9 bases in between. CDR3 nucleotides: TGTGCCACCAGCAGAGATCTCTCTAGCCAAGAGACCCAGTACTTC. Encoded protein: CATSRDLSSQETQYF.